This T cell receptor beta chain came from a study of blood T cell repertoires in COVID-19. Per the original methods: Cell counts per sample came from amplifying reference gene primers. Clones were read by immunoSEQ multiplex PCR, and TCRdb kept only the in-frame ones, dropping some. V and J calls and clone size follow that table, whereas D and trimming were derived from the DNA. Among roughly 29,000 clones listed, approximately 84% were seen once. The CDR3 covers 12 residues. Looked up from germline, CDR1 is SQVTM and CDR2 is ANQGSEA. The ends lost 6 bases at V and 1 base at J; junction bases unmatched: 1.

The sequencing sample was made of peripheral blood. The source of this sequence is an elderly man with active COVID-19. The chain employs TRBV29-1 and TRBJ1-2; the match to TRBD1 covers 8 bases. This chain's CDR3 is CSVGQVNYGYTF. CDR3 DNA: TGCAGCGTGGGACAGGTTAACTATGGCTACACCTTC.